This paragraph reports one T cell receptor beta chain. Its target is not known. Each sample's cDNA came from eight separate reactions. The template switching step added UMIs that contained a 6-nucleotide sample barcode. TCRdb reprocessed the 5' RACE reads and reports one entry per CDR3 protein, with no DNA. This sample contains 310,000 or so distinct CDR3 sequences. The data are from a study of monozygotic twins with inflammatory bowel disease. Study-wide points: By inverse Simpson index, TCRbeta diversity was lower in IBD patients than in healthy co-twins. Evidence failed to back one strong IBD-linked signal or clonotype.

The sample comprised blood. The sequence derives from a human donor with ulcerative colitis or Crohn's disease, or a healthy co-twin of an affected twin (not recorded which).

Here the CDR3 reads CASSLTIDRGRTGELFF. V and J are TRBV5-1 and TRBJ2-2; TCRdb returns TRBD1, unconfirmable since there is no DNA. From germline, CDR1 is SGHRS and CDR2 YFSETQ. The CDR3 length is 17 residues.